What follows describes a single T cell receptor (beta chain). The target antigen is unknown. The CDR3 is 15 amino acids. CDR1 is LNHDA and CDR2 is SQIVND in the germline V gene (reference sequence). V was shortened by 7 bases and J by 6 bases, with 19 bases between the two germline ends. Sequenced by immunoSEQ multiplex PCR; TCRdb stores in-frame clones only, minus some. The table records 55,000 to 70,000 clones, 83% of them present only once. These data belong to a study of OX40 agonist ivuxolimab in advanced cancers. The study, taken as a whole, reports: The study found that CD8+ T cells averaged more expanded clones than CD4+.

The sequences come from CD4+ or CD8+ T cells sorted from blood, collected in a trial of the OX40 agonist ivuxolimab. This sequence was found in an adult with an advanced solid tumor such as melanoma, head and neck, liver or kidney cancer. The gene calls are TRBV19 and TRBJ2-1; D may be TRBD1 (6 bases). The CDR3 sequence: CASTRPEGHFNEQFF. The CDR3 DNA is TGTGCCAGTACCCGTCCCGAGGGACACTTCAATGAGCAGTTCTTC.